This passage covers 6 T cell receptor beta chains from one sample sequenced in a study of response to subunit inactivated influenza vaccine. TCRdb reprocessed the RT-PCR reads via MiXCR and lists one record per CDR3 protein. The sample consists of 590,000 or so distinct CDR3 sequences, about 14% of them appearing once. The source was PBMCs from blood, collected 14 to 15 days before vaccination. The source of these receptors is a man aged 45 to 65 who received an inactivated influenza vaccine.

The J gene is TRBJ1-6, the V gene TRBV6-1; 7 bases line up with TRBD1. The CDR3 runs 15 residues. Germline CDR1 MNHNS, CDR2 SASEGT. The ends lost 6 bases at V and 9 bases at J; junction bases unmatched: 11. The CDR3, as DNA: TGTGCCAGCAGCTCCCGACAGGGTGGTTTTTCACCCCTCCACTTT. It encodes CASSSRQGGFSPLHF.

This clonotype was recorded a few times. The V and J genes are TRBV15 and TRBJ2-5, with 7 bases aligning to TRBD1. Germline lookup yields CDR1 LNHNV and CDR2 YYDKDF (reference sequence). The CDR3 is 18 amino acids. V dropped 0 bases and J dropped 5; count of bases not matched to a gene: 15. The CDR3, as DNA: TGTGCCACCAGCAGAGATCGGTTTACAGGGGAGTCGTTGGAGACCCAGTACTTC. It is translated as CATSRDRFTGESLETQYF.

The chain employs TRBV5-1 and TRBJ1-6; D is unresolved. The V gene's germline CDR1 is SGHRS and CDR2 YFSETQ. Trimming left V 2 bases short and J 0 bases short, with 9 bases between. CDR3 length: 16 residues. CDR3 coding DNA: TGCGCCAGCAGCTTACAGCCCCGCTCCTATAATTCACCCCTCCACTTT. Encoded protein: CASSLQPRSYNSPLHF. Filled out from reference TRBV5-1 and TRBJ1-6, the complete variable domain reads KAGVTQTPRYLIKTRGQQVTLSCSPISGHRSVSWYQQTPGQGLQFLFEYFSETQRNKGNFPGRFSGRQFSNSRSEMNVSTLELGDSALYLCASSLQPRSYNSPLHFGNGTRLTVT.

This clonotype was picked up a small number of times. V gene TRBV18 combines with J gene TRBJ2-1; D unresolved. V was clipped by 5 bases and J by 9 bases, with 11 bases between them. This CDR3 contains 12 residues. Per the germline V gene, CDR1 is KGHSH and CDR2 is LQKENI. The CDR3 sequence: CASSSYLGEQFF. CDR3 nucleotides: TGTGCCAGCTCATCCTACTTGGGTGAGCAGTTCTTC.

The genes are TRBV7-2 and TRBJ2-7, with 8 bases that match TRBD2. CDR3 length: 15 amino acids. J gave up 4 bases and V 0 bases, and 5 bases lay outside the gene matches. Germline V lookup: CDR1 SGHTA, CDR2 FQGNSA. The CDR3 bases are TGTGCCAGCAGCTTAGCCATGGGACTAGAGTACGAGCAGTACTTC. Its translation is CASSLAMGLEYEQYF.

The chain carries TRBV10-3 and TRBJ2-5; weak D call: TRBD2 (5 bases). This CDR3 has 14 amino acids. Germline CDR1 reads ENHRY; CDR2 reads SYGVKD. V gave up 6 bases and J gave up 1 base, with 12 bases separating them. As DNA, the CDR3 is TGTGCCATCAGCGAAACTAGGACCCAAGAGACCCAGTACTTC. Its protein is CAISETRTQETQYF.